Listed below are T cell receptor beta chains from one sample, sequenced in a study of cytomegalovirus exposure and HLA in healthy donors. Produced via immunoSEQ multiplex PCR; TCRdb's table is partial and in-frame only. The sample consists of 150,000 to 200,000 clones, 82% of them appearing once. The sample consisted of PBMCs. The receptors were gathered from a girl between 5 and 17 years old in good health and CMV-seropositive. Both conserved end residues are part of each CDR3. Each record gives: clone size, V gene, J gene, D gene, CDR3 protein, CDR3 DNA. A D gene is named only where the DNA matches it firmly. Not all rows give a size; the values are once, few, many and, for expanded clones, a class.

-	TRBV27	TRBJ2-7	-	CASSPWDNPYEQYF	TGTGCCAGCAGTCCCTGGGACAACCCCTACGAGCAGTACTTC
-	TRBV9	TRBJ2-4	-	CASSASLAKNIQYF	TGTGCCAGCAGCGCCTCGTTAGCCAAAAACATTCAGTACTTC
once	TRBV27	TRBJ1-1	-	CASSWAAGANTEAFF	TGTGCCAGCAGTTGGGCCGCGGGGGCGAACACTGAAGCTTTCTTT
once	TRBV27	TRBJ1-2	-	CASSLLRGAFDGYTF	TGTGCCAGCAGTCTATTGCGGGGGGCTTTTGATGGCTACACCTTC
-	TRBV4-2	TRBJ1-4	-	CASSQDLRENEKLFF	TGTGCCAGCAGCCAAGATCTAAGGGAGAATGAAAAACTGTTTTTT
-	TRBV11-2	TRBJ2-2	TRBD2	CASRRLAARGGELFF	TGTGCCAGCAGGCGACTAGCGGCACGTGGGGGGGAGCTGTTTTTT
few	TRBV7-6	TRBJ1-1	-	CASSLQGYGEAFF	TGTGCCAGCAGCTTACAGGGGTACGGTGAAGCTTTCTTT
few	TRBV29-1	TRBJ1-1	-	CSAARGEGITEAFF	TGCAGCGCGGCGCGGGGGGAGGGGATCACTGAAGCTTTCTTT
-	TRBV7-3	TRBJ2-5	-	CASSLTREGAETQYF	TGTGCCAGCAGCTTAACCAGGGAAGGGGCAGAGACCCAGTACTTC
-	TRBV9	TRBJ1-1	TRBD1	CASCAGGQHTEAFF	TGTGCCAGCTGCGCAGGGGGGCAGCACACTGAAGCTTTCTTT
-	TRBV20-1	TRBJ2-1	-	CSSRVYNEQFF	TGCAGTTCGAGGGTTTACAATGAGCAGTTCTTC
-	TRBV13	TRBJ1-3	-	CASSLDGGSLSGNTIYF	TGTGCCAGCAGCTTAGACGGCGGATCCTTATCTGGAAACACCATATATTTT
-	TRBV27	TRBJ2-2	TRBD1	CASSRTGGITGELFF	TGTGCCAGCAGTCGAACAGGGGGCATCACCGGGGAGCTGTTTTTT
-	TRBV29-1	TRBJ2-1	TRBD2	CSAPGLAGSVDEQFF	TGCAGCGCCCCGGGACTAGCGGGATCGGTGGATGAGCAGTTCTTC
-	TRBV10-3	TRBJ1-1	TRBD1	CAIRLSDRDTEAFF	TGTGCCATCAGGCTTTCAGACAGGGACACTGAAGCTTTCTTT
once	TRBV29-1	TRBJ2-7	-	CSVAQESYEQYF	TGCAGCGTAGCTCAGGAATCCTACGAGCAGTACTTC
few	TRBV18	TRBJ2-3	TRBD2	CASSPRTGGGASSTDTQYF	TGTGCCAGCTCACCACGTACAGGCGGGGGAGCTTCTAGCACAGATACGCAGTATTTT
once	TRBV29-1	TRBJ2-5	TRBD2	CSVEVLAAGETQYF	TGCAGCGTTGAAGTACTAGCGGCGGGAGAGACCCAGTACTTC
few	TRBV7-9	TRBJ1-1	-	CASSLGRFKEVF	TGTGCCAGCAGCTTAGGCAGGTTTAAGGAGGTCTTT
-	TRBV27	TRBJ1-2	TRBD1	CASSSWTGGAPNYGYTF	TGTGCCAGCAGTTCCTGGACAGGGGGTGCCCCTAACTATGGCTACACCTTC
-	TRBV30	TRBJ1-5	-	CAWSVGSNQPQHF	TGTGCCTGGAGTGTGGGCTCCAATCAGCCCCAGCATTTT
-	TRBV7-9	TRBJ2-3	TRBD2	CASSFFSGGTDTQYF	TGTGCCAGCAGCTTTTTTAGCGGGGGCACAGATACGCAGTATTTT
-	TRBV11-2	TRBJ2-7	TRBD1	CASSSWGQGTYEQYF	TGTGCCAGCAGCTCTTGGGGACAGGGGACCTACGAGCAGTACTTC
-	TRBV11-2	TRBJ2-4	-	CASSFEGEDIQYF	TGTGCCAGCAGCTTTGAAGGGGAGGACATTCAGTACTTC
-	TRBV5-5	TRBJ2-3	-	CASSSSDTQYF	TGTGCCAGCAGCTCTTCAGATACGCAGTATTTT
-	TRBV6-5	TRBJ2-7	-	CASSYSSSLYEQYF	TGTGCCAGCAGTTACTCTAGCAGTCTCTACGAGCAGTACTTC
-	TRBV7-9	TRBJ1-2	-	CASSAAYAGDDYGYTF	TGTGCCAGCAGCGCAGCCTACGCGGGGGATGACTATGGCTACACCTTC
-	TRBV7-2	TRBJ2-7	TRBD1	CASSLGPGQPYEQYF	TGTGCCAGCAGCTTAGGTCCGGGACAGCCTTACGAGCAGTACTTC
few	TRBV6-5	TRBJ2-1	-	CASSAGAYNEQFF	TGTGCCAGCAGCGCAGGGGCCTACAATGAGCAGTTCTTC
-	TRBV7-8	TRBJ2-7	TRBD2	CASSRREREYHYEQYF	TGTGCCAGCAGCCGCAGGGAGCGGGAGTATCACTACGAGCAGTACTTC
-	TRBV28	TRBJ2-7	TRBD1	CASSLGTEVREQYF	TGTGCCAGCAGTTTGGGGACAGAGGTTAGAGAGCAGTACTTC
few	TRBV5-1	TRBJ2-3	-	CASSGSGLRSYTQYF	TGCGCCAGCAGCGGCTCGGGACTTCGTAGTTATACGCAGTATTTT
-	TRBV5-5	TRBJ2-1	-	CASRLRQGLYEQFF	TGTGCCAGCAGGCTTCGACAGGGACTTTATGAGCAGTTCTTC
-	TRBV28	TRBJ2-7	-	CASSPGGLTYEQYF	TGTGCCAGCAGTCCAGGGGGGCTAACCTACGAGCAGTACTTC
once	TRBV4-3	TRBJ2-7	TRBD2	CASSGLAGGSYEQYF	TGCGCCAGCAGCGGACTAGCGGGGGGGTCCTACGAGCAGTACTTC